What follows describes a single T cell receptor beta chain. Its cognate antigen is unknown. Sequence at one end of the junction differs from germline and may be a read error. This entry is derived from a study of T cells in Graves' hyperthyroidism and ophthalmopathy. Notes on the study in general: The model forecast ophthalmopathy, anticipating it by a median about 6.5 months before onset. The blood repertoire included most of the expanded thyroid clonotypes above 0.001.

Based on clinical symptoms, serum thyroxine and TRAb, thyroid ultrasound and orbital computed tomography, diagnoses were reached. RNA transcripts yielded amplified TCR beta CDR3 regions. HTBI primers were used for first-round RT-PCR of the TCR CDR3. TCRdb used MiXCR to reprocess the multiplex PCR reads, holding one entry per CDR3 protein. Among around 660,000 distinct CDR3 sequences listed, just under 45% were seen once. Material: peripheral blood or thyroid tissue (not recorded which). The receptor was derived from an adult man with Graves' disease, either hyperthyroidism or ophthalmopathy (not recorded which).

The CDR3 here is CASSVSGTYEQYF. CDR3 coding DNA: TGTGCTAGCAGCGTCAGCGGAACCTACGAGCAGTACTTC. The J gene is TRBJ2-7, the V gene TRBV7-7; perhaps TRBD2 as D (5 bases). CDR3 length equals 13 residues. Germline-derived CDR1 and CDR2 are SSHAT and FNYEAQ (reference sequence).